The clone carrying this T cell receptor beta chain came up many times. The TCR beta profiling, which covered VDJ combination and CDR3 sequence, was carried out using genomic DNA as the template. TCRdb ran MiXCR on the reads and lists one entry per CDR3 protein. The sample has about 190,000 distinct CDR3 sequences, approximately 52% seen once. V lost 6 bases, J lost 3 bases, and 16 bases stayed unmatched. Germline V gene data show CDR1 as SGHVS and CDR2 as FNYEAQ. This CDR3 contains 17 residues. This sample is drawn from a study of CD8+CD57+ T cells in acquired aplastic anemia. The sample comprised sorted CD4+, CD8+, or CD8+CD57+ T cells (not recorded which) from PBMCs. The receptor's source is a human donor in good health, serving as a control. The gene calls are TRBV7-6 and TRBJ1-1; 7 nucleotides agree with TRBD1. CDR3 amino acids: CASSLNRDRRRDTEAFF. CDR3 in DNA: TGTGCCAGCAGTCTTAACCGGGACAGACGGCGGGACACTGAAGCTTTCTTT.